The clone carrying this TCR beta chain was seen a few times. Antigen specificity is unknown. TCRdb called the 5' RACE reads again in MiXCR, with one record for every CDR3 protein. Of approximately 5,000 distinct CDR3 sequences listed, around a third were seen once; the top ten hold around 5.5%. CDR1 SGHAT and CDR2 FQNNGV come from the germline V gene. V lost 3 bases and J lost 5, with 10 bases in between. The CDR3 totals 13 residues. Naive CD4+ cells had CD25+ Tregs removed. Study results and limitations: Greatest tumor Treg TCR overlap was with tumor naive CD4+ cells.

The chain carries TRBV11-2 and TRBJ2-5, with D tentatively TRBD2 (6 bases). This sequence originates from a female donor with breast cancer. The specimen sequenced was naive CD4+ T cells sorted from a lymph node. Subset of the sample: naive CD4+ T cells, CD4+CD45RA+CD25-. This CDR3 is CASSLGGTETQYF. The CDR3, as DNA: TGTGCCAGCAGCTTGGGGGGTACGGAGACCCAGTACTTC. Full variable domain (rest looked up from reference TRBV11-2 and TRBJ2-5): EAGVAQSPRYKIIEKRQSVAFWCNPISGHATLYWYQQILGQGPKLLIQFQNNGVVDDSQLPKDRFSAERLKGVDSTLKIQPAKLEDSAVYLCASSLGGTETQYFGPGTRLLVL.